Listed below are T cell receptor beta chains from one sample, sequenced in a study of neoadjuvant anti-PD-1 for oral cavity cancer. Clones were read by immunoSEQ multiplex PCR, and TCRdb kept only the in-frame ones, dropping some. The sample has around 17,000 clones; roughly three fifths are singletons. Sequenced here: PBMCs, sampled before nivolumab (anti-PD-1) treatment. The receptors shown here come from a person aged 40 to 85 with oral cavity squamous cell carcinoma. Each CDR3 is given with its conserved first and last residue. D genes are given only for firm matches. Size values are once, few and many counts, or a class for expanded clones, and some rows have none.

d_gene: .
abundance: .
v_gene: TRBV11-3
j_gene: TRBJ2-1
CDR3nt: TGTGCCAGCAGCTTAGGAGGCCTAAGTCGCACCTACAATGAGCAGTTCTTC
CDR3aa: CASSLGGLSRTYNEQFF

d_gene: .
abundance: few
v_gene: TRBV25-1
j_gene: TRBJ2-2
CDR3nt: TGTGCCAGCAGCACCACGGAGACAGCGAACACCGGGGAGCTGTTTTTT
CDR3aa: CASSTTETANTGELFF

d_gene: .
abundance: .
v_gene: TRBV27
j_gene: TRBJ2-7
CDR3nt: TGTGCCAGCAGTTTATCGTACGGGAATTACGAGCAGTACTTC
CDR3aa: CASSLSYGNYEQYF

d_gene: .
abundance: few
v_gene: TRBV5-6
j_gene: TRBJ2-2
CDR3nt: TGTGCCAGCACATTCCCCAGCCCTCGTGGGGGCACCGGGGAGCTGTTTTTT
CDR3aa: CASTFPSPRGGTGELFF

d_gene: TRBD1
abundance: .
v_gene: TRBV9
j_gene: TRBJ2-7
CDR3nt: TGTGCCAGCAGCCTATCCGGGGACAGCTACGAGCAGTACTTC
CDR3aa: CASSLSGDSYEQYF

d_gene: .
abundance: few
v_gene: TRBV27
j_gene: TRBJ2-7
CDR3nt: TGTGCCAGCAGTTTATACGGGGATGGGGGCTACGAGCAGTACTTC
CDR3aa: CASSLYGDGGYEQYF

d_gene: .
abundance: few
v_gene: TRBV14
j_gene: TRBJ1-1
CDR3nt: TGTGCCAGCAGCGCCCGGTCGATCGGGAACACTGAAGCTTTCTTT
CDR3aa: CASSARSIGNTEAFF

d_gene: TRBD2
abundance: few
v_gene: TRBV2
j_gene: TRBJ2-1
CDR3nt: TGTGCCAGCGGAGTGACTAGCGGCAATGAGCAGTTCTTC
CDR3aa: CASGVTSGNEQFF

d_gene: .
abundance: .
v_gene: TRBV6-1
j_gene: TRBJ2-7
CDR3nt: TGTGCCAGCAGGTCCGACGGATCCTCCTACGAGCAGTACTTC
CDR3aa: CASRSDGSSYEQYF

d_gene: .
abundance: .
v_gene: TRBV4-2
j_gene: TRBJ2-7
CDR3nt: TGTGCCAGCAGCCAAGGTAACGAGCAGTACTTC
CDR3aa: CASSQGNEQYF

d_gene: .
abundance: .
v_gene: TRBV10-3
j_gene: TRBJ2-1
CDR3nt: TGTGCCATCAGTGAGGATGACGTTACCAATGAGCAGTTCTTC
CDR3aa: CAISEDDVTNEQFF

d_gene: .
abundance: few
v_gene: TRBV29-1
j_gene: TRBJ1-2
CDR3nt: TGCAGCGTTGAAGGGGAGGGCTACACCTTC
CDR3aa: CSVEGEGYTF

d_gene: TRBD2
abundance: .
v_gene: TRBV29-1
j_gene: TRBJ2-7
CDR3nt: TGCAGCGTCCAAGGATGGTCGCCTAGCGGAGACCTGGAGCAGTACTTC
CDR3aa: CSVQGWSPSGDLEQYF

d_gene: .
abundance: few
v_gene: TRBV10-3
j_gene: TRBJ1-2
CDR3nt: TGTGCCATCAGTGAGTCAAATTATGGCTACACCTTC
CDR3aa: CAISESNYGYTF

d_gene: TRBD1
abundance: few
v_gene: TRBV5-6
j_gene: TRBJ1-2
CDR3nt: TGTGCCAGCAGCCCCCCGGGACAGGGGTACTATGGCTACACCTTC
CDR3aa: CASSPPGQGYYGYTF

d_gene: .
abundance: .
v_gene: TRBV19
j_gene: TRBJ1-5
CDR3nt: TGTGCCAGTAGGCCTAGGGGTGGGGGACAGCCCCAGCATTTT
CDR3aa: CASRPRGGGQPQHF

d_gene: TRBD2
abundance: .
v_gene: TRBV6-5
j_gene: TRBJ2-7
CDR3nt: TGTGCCAGCAGTATCGGACTAGCGGACCTCGAGCAGTACTTC
CDR3aa: CASSIGLADLEQYF

d_gene: TRBD2
abundance: .
v_gene: TRBV27
j_gene: TRBJ2-1
CDR3nt: TGTGCCACCCTGCCAGCGGGAGGGGGGCGCGATGAGCAGTTCTTC
CDR3aa: CATLPAGGGRDEQFF

d_gene: .
abundance: .
v_gene: TRBV7-2
j_gene: TRBJ2-7
CDR3nt: TGTGCCAGCAGCTTAGCGGGGGGAGGGGGCTACGAGCAGTACTTC
CDR3aa: CASSLAGGGGYEQYF

d_gene: .
abundance: once
v_gene: TRBV5-1
j_gene: TRBJ1-1
CDR3nt: TGCGCCAGCAGCTCCGGGTCCCAGGGGACTGAAGCTTTCTTT
CDR3aa: CASSSGSQGTEAFF

d_gene: .
abundance: .
v_gene: TRBV6-5
j_gene: TRBJ2-7
CDR3nt: TGTGCCAGCAGTTACTCGGGGGGCTTTAGCTCCTACGAGCAGTACTTC
CDR3aa: CASSYSGGFSSYEQYF

d_gene: .
abundance: .
v_gene: TRBV6-6
j_gene: TRBJ2-5
CDR3nt: TGTGCCAGCAGTTCACCGGTTGGGGGACAAGAGACCCAGTACTTC
CDR3aa: CASSSPVGGQETQYF

d_gene: TRBD2
abundance: .
v_gene: TRBV10-1
j_gene: TRBJ2-1
CDR3nt: TGCGCCAGCAGTCTAAACCGGGCTCAGGGAGGGAATGAGCAGTTCTTC
CDR3aa: CASSLNRAQGGNEQFF

d_gene: .
abundance: .
v_gene: TRBV10-3
j_gene: TRBJ2-7
CDR3nt: TGTGCCTCCGCAGCGGATCCCTACGAGCAGTACTTC
CDR3aa: CASAADPYEQYF